Listed below are T cell receptor beta chains from one sample, sequenced in a study of read filtering for tumor transcriptome and immune sequencing. TCRdb ran MiXCR on the reads and lists one entry per CDR3 protein. The data contain tens of thousands of distinct CDR3 sequences, roughly 15% of them singletons. The sequenced material came from a population of CD138-negative cells sorted from bone marrow. All receptors derive from a donor at least 40 years old with multiple myeloma. Each CDR3 is given with its conserved first and last residue. D genes are given only for firm matches. Rows may omit the clone size; those that give it use once, few, many or a size class.

15	TRBJ2-3	TRBV29-1	TRBD1	many	TGCAGCGTCCCCCGGCACAGGGGCGGAACAGATACGCAGTATTTT	CSVPRHRGGTDTQYF
16	TRBJ2-1	TRBV7-9	.	many	TGTGCCAGCACCAAAGGGGAGTGGAGCTCCTACAATGAGCAGTTCTTC	CASTKGEWSSYNEQFF
16	TRBJ2-5	TRBV5-1	TRBD2	.	TGCGCCAGCAGCGATAGCGGGAGGTGGTACCAAGAGACCCAGTACTTC	CASSDSGRWYQETQYF
14	TRBJ2-7	TRBV19	.	many	TGTGCCAGTAGTATAGGGTCACAGCCCTACGAGCAGTACTTC	CASSIGSQPYEQYF
14	TRBJ2-1	TRBV15	TRBD2	many	TGTGCCACCAGCAGAGCACTAGCGGGATTGGGGCAGTTCTTC	CATSRALAGLGQFF
13	TRBJ2-2	TRBV19	.	.	TGTGCCAGTAGTGTACAGGTCCCCGGGGAGCTGTTTTTT	CASSVQVPGELFF
13	TRBJ2-7	TRBV20-1	.	many	TGCAGTGCTACCCCCAGGGGTAACTACGAGCAGTACTTC	CSATPRGNYEQYF
15	TRBJ1-1	TRBV5-6	.	.	TGTGCCAGCAGCTTGGCCGGGCGAACTAACACTGAAGCTTTCTTT	CASSLAGRTNTEAFF
13	TRBJ2-2	TRBV7-2	TRBD1	many	TGTGCCAGCAGACCAGGGGGCGACGGGGAGCTGTTTTTT	CASRPGGDGELFF
17	TRBJ2-7	TRBV28	TRBD2	many	TGTGCCAGCAGTTTAACGTTGACTAGCGGAGGGACCTACGAGCAGTACTTC	CASSLTLTSGGTYEQYF
16	TRBJ2-3	TRBV5-1	TRBD2	many	TGCGCCAGCAGCCCAGGGACTAGCGGGAGACCAGATACGCAGTATTTT	CASSPGTSGRPDTQYF
14	TRBJ1-5	TRBV4-3	.	few	TGCGCCAGCAGCCAAGGTTTCAGTAATCAGCCCCAGCATTTT	CASSQGFSNQPQHF
14	TRBJ1-4	TRBV5-1	.	many	TGCGCCAGCAGCTTGGCCGAAGCAGCGGGAAAACTGTTTTTT	CASSLAEAAGKLFF
13	TRBJ2-7	TRBV5-6	TRBD1	many	TGTGCCAGCAGCCAGGGACAGAGCTACGAGCAGTACTTC	CASSQGQSYEQYF
14	TRBJ2-3	TRBV6-2/TRBV6-3	TRBD1	.	TGTGCCAGCAGTGACGGGACAGGGACTGATACGCAGTATTTT	CASSDGTGTDTQYF
15	TRBJ2-3	TRBV6-5	TRBD2	many	TGTGCCAGCAGTTACGCCGGGGGGAGCACAGATACGCAGTATTTT	CASSYAGGSTDTQYF
13	TRBJ1-5	TRBV6-1	TRBD1	.	TGTGCCAGCAGCGATACAGGGGTTCAGCCCCAGCATTTT	CASSDTGVQPQHF
17	TRBJ1-1	TRBV5-1	TRBD1	many	TGCGCCAGCAGCCCATTCCTGACAGGGCGCATGAACACTGAAGCTTTCTTT	CASSPFLTGRMNTEAFF
16	TRBJ2-1	TRBV30	.	medium-sized	TGTGCCTGGAGAGGACTGATCAACATCAGGAGCTATGAGCAGTTCTTC	CAWRGLINIRSYEQFF
15	TRBJ2-3	TRBV9	TRBD2	.	TGTGCCAGCGGCGTAGTCGGGAGGGTGACAGATACGCAGTATTTT	CASGVVGRVTDTQYF
15	TRBJ2-3	TRBV18	TRBD1	many	TGTGCCAGCTCACCAGGGACAGGGGGCACAGATACGCAGTATTTT	CASSPGTGGTDTQYF
16	TRBJ1-5	TRBV6-2/TRBV6-3	.	many	TGTGCCAGCAGTTACTCGATTACACCGAGAGGGCAGCCCCAGCATTTT	CASSYSITPRGQPQHF
13	TRBJ2-7	TRBV7-9	TRBD1	many	TGTGCCAGCAGCCAAACAGGGGAATACGAGCAGTACTTC	CASSQTGEYEQYF
11	TRBJ1-2	TRBV29-1	.	many	TGCAGCGTTAGATATAACTATGGCTACACCTTC	CSVRYNYGYTF
11	TRBJ1-1	TRBV29-1	.	many	TGCAGCCTGGTTATAAACACTGAAGCTTTCTTT	CSLVINTEAFF
13	TRBJ1-1	TRBV10-3	.	many	TGTGCCATCAGTGGACGGCAGTACACTGAAGCTTTCTTT	CAISGRQYTEAFF
13	TRBJ2-5	TRBV29-1	.	few	TGCAGCGTTGGAAGCGCCGGCCAAGAGACCCAGTACTTC	CSVGSAGQETQYF
13	TRBJ2-1	TRBV27	TRBD2	few	TGTGCCAGCACCAGGACTAGCGGGCACATGCAGTTCTTC	CASTRTSGHMQFF
14	TRBJ2-2	TRBV29-1	.	many	TGCAGCGTTTATCAGAGAGCGAACACCGGGGAGCTGTTTTTT	CSVYQRANTGELFF
13	TRBJ1-4	TRBV28	.	many	TGTGCCGGCCGAGGGGCAACTAATGAAAAACTGTTTTTT	CAGRGATNEKLFF
14	TRBJ2-1	TRBV29-1	.	many	TGCAGCGTTGTTTTGTTTCGCTCCTACAATGAGCAGTTCTTC	CSVVLFRSYNEQFF
15	TRBJ2-7	TRBV29-1	TRBD2	many	TGCAGCGTTGAAGACGGGACTAGCGGAACCTACGAGCAGTACTTC	CSVEDGTSGTYEQYF
18	TRBJ2-3	TRBV6-5	TRBD2	.	TGTGCCAGCAGTCCCAGGTCGGCTAGCGGGAGTAGCACAGATACGCAGTATTTT	CASSPRSASGSSTDTQYF
13	TRBJ2-7	TRBV28	.	many	TGTGCCAGCAGTCAAGTGGGCAGCCTGATTCAGTACTTC	CASSQVGSLIQYF
12	TRBJ1-1	TRBV20-1	.	many	TGCAGTGCTAGCGCAGGGCCCACTGAAGCTTTCTTT	CSASAGPTEAFF
17	TRBJ2-1	TRBV6-2/TRBV6-3	TRBD2	.	TGTGCCAGCATCTCGCGCCTAGCGGGTAACCGAATCAATGAGCAGCTCTTC	CASISRLAGNRINEQLF
11	TRBJ2-3	TRBV12-3/TRBV12-4	TRBD2	.	TGTGGGACTAGCCGCACAGATACGCAGTATTTT	CGTSRTDTQYF
14	TRBJ1-1	TRBV4-1	.	many	TGCGCCAGCAGCCAAGAGACAGTAGTGACTGAAGCTTTCTTT	CASSQETVVTEAFF
14	TRBJ1-1	TRBV12-3/TRBV12-4	.	many	TGTGCCAGCAGTTTACGGGGGGTGAACACTGAAGCTTTCTTT	CASSLRGVNTEAFF
15	TRBJ2-2	TRBV6-2/TRBV6-3	.	many	TGTGCCAGCAGCCTTGACCGTCTACGGTCCGGGGAGCTGTTTTTT	CASSLDRLRSGELFF
14	TRBJ1-4	TRBV5-1	TRBD1	many	TGCGCCAGCAGCCCGGACAGGGGGGACGAAAAACTGTTTTTT	CASSPDRGDEKLFF
15	TRBJ2-1	TRBV30	.	many	TGTGCCTGGAGTGTACGCACTGCCGCGGTAAATGAGCAGTTCTTC	CAWSVRTAAVNEQFF
14	TRBJ2-5	TRBV23-1	.	few	TGCGCCAGCAGTCAAGACGCGACCCAAGAGACCCAGTACTTC	CASSQDATQETQYF
14	TRBJ2-5	TRBV29-1	.	many	TGCAGCGTTGAAGATCCGACAGGCCCCGAGACCCAGTACTTC	CSVEDPTGPETQYF
15	TRBJ2-1	TRBV28	.	.	TGTGCCAGCAGTTCGGGTAGGGGCAGACACAATGATCAGTTCTTC	CASSSGRGRHNDQFF
15	TRBJ2-6	TRBV5-5	TRBD1	many	TGTGCCAGCAGCAAGACAGGGTCTGGGGCCAACGTCCTGACTTTC	CASSKTGSGANVLTF
15	TRBJ2-1	TRBV7-3	.	.	TGTGCCAGCAGCCCACTAGCCACCTCCTACAATGAGCAGTTCTTC	CASSPLATSYNEQFF
14	TRBJ1-5	TRBV6-6	TRBD1	many	TGTGCCAGCAGTTGGGGGACAGGGAATCAGCCCCAGCATTTT	CASSWGTGNQPQHF
15	TRBJ2-7	TRBV20-1	TRBD2	many	TGCAGTGCTAGTGTAGCGGGACCTGGGGACTACGAGCAGTACTTC	CSASVAGPGDYEQYF
15	TRBJ1-5	TRBV19	.	few	TGTGCCAGTGCGACCGGACCACAGAGCAATCAGCCCCAGCATTTT	CASATGPQSNQPQHF
12	TRBJ2-5	TRBV12-3/TRBV12-4	.	.	TGTGCCAGCAGTAGGTTCGGGGAGACCCAGTACTTC	CASSRFGETQYF
14	TRBJ2-3	TRBV5-1	.	many	TGCGCCAGCAGCTTGGGAGACCCCGGGGATACGCAGTATTTT	CASSLGDPGDTQYF
15	TRBJ2-1	TRBV13	TRBD2	many	TGTGCCAGCAGCTTCGCTAGCGGGTTTTACAATGAGCAGTTCTTC	CASSFASGFYNEQFF